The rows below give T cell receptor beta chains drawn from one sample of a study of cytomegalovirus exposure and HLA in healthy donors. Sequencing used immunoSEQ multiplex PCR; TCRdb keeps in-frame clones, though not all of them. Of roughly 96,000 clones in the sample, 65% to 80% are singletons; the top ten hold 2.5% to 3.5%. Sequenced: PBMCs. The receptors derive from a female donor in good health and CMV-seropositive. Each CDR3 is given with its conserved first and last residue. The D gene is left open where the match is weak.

CASSHERGEEKLFF TGCGCCAGCAGCCATGAAAGGGGCGAAGAAAAACTGTTTTTT TRBJ1-4 TRBV5-1 .
CASSFPNIQGANTEAFF TGTGCCAGCAGTTTCCCGAATATTCAGGGGGCTAACACTGAAGCTTTCTTT TRBJ1-1 TRBV28 TRBD1
CSVSSGTGFAQHF TGCAGCGTTTCCTCCGGGACAGGTTTTGCCCAGCATTTT TRBJ1-5 TRBV29-1 TRBD1
CASTDRASNEKLFF TGTGCCAGTACCGACAGGGCGTCTAATGAAAAACTGTTTTTT TRBJ1-4 TRBV19 TRBD1
CASSPREFSEAFF TGTGCTAGCAGCCCACGGGAGTTTAGTGAAGCTTTCTTT TRBJ1-1 TRBV7-7 .
CASHRGQGRGEQYF TGTGCCAGCCATAGGGGGCAGGGCCGGGGCGAGCAGTACTTC TRBJ2-7 TRBV28 TRBD1
CAWDTGLAGFKRTQYF TGTGCCTGGGACACTGGACTAGCGGGGTTTAAGCGGACCCAGTACTTC TRBJ2-5 TRBV30 TRBD2
CASSLARTGLAGITDTQYF TGTGCCAGCAGCTTAGCGAGGACGGGGCTAGCGGGTATCACAGATACGCAGTATTTT TRBJ2-3 TRBV7-2 TRBD2
CASREGRDTDTQYF TGCGCCAGCAGGGAGGGGAGGGACACAGATACGCAGTATTTT TRBJ2-3 TRBV5-1 TRBD2
CASGIQGTQYF TGTGCCAGCGGCATCCAGGGGACCCAGTACTTC TRBJ2-5 TRBV2 .
CASSSLWVEVEFF TGTGCCAGCAGTTCCCTCTGGGTGGAGGTAGAGTTCTTC TRBJ2-1 TRBV28 .
CASSPQRLNTEAFF TGTGCCAGCTCACCACAGCGACTGAACACTGAAGCTTTCTTT TRBJ1-1 TRBV18 .
CASSLFPYRGRISILYGYTF TGTGCCAGCAGTTTATTTCCCTACAGGGGGCGAATTTCGATCCTCTATGGCTACACCTTC TRBJ1-2 TRBV28 TRBD1
CASSQGLTAGAYNEQFF TGCGCCAGCAGCCAGGGGCTGACAGCGGGGGCGTACAATGAGCAGTTCTTC TRBJ2-1 TRBV4-1 TRBD2
CASSPQQGSSSYEQYF TGTGCCAGCAGCCCCCAACAGGGGTCTAGCTCCTACGAGCAGTACTTC TRBJ2-7 TRBV7-6 TRBD1
CASSYSIGQENIQYF TGTGCCAGCAGTTACTCGATTGGACAGGAAAACATTCAGTACTTC TRBJ2-4 TRBV6-5 TRBD1